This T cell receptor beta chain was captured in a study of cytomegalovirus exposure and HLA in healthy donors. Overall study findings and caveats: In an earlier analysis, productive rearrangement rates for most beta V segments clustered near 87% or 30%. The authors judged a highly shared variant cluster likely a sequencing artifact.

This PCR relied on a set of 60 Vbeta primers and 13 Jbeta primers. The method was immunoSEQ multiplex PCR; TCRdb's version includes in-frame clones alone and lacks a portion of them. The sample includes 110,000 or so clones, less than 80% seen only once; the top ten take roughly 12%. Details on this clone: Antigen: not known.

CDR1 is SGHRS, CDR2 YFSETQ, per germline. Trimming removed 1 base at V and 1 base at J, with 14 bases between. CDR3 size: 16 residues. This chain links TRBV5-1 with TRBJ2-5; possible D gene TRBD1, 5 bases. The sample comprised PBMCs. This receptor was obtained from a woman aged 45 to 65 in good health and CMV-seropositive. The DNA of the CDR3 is TGCGCCAGCAGCTTGTCCATATCTAGGGGCCAAGAGACCCAGTACTTC. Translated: CASSLSISRGQETQYF.